These 2 T cell receptor beta chains were sequenced from one sample in a study of CXCR3-negative and CXCR3-positive naive CD8 T cells (dated by TCRdb to about 2019). Sequencing used a NextSeq 550. The Human TCR Profiling Kit (MiLaboratory) was used to prepare UMI-labeled 5' RACE TRB cDNA libraries. After reprocessing by TCRdb, each CDR3 protein sequence is one entry, and no DNA is given. The data table for this sample lists some 39,000 distinct CDR3 sequences. The ten largest account for around 2% of the sample. Sequenced: naive CXCR3- CD8+ T cells from blood. This specimen's cell subset or site label, interpreted: CD45RO-CCR7+CD27+CD95- naive CD8+ T cells lacking CXCR3 (TNR3-). The source of these receptors is a human donor in good health. Some clones in this sample may be carry-over from other donors' samples.

The rearrangement uses TRBV6-6 and TRBJ2-6; there is no DNA to check the TCRdb D call of TRBD2. Germline CDR1 MNHNY, CDR2 SVGAGI (reference sequence). The CDR3 sequence is 17 residues long. The CDR3 here is CASNTLLQGPGANVLTF.

The rearrangement uses TRBV3-1 and TRBJ1-6. This CDR3 is built from 16 residues. Looked up from germline, CDR1 is LGHDT and CDR2 is YNNKEL (reference sequence). The chain's CDR3 is CASSQDLGQYNSPLHF.